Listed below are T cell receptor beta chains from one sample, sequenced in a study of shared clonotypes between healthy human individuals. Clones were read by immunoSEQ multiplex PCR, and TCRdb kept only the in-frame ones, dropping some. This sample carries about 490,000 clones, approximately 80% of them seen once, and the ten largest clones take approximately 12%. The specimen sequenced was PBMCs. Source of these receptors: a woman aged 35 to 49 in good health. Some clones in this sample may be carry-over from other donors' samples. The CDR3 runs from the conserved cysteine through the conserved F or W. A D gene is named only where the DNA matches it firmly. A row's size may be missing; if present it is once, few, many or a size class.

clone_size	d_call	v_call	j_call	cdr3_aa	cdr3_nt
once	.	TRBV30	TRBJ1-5	CAWEGGSNQPQHF	TGTGCCTGGGAGGGAGGCAGCAATCAGCCCCAGCATTTT
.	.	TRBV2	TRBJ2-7	CASSEGPTLYEQYF	TGTGCCAGCAGTGAGGGACCGACCCTCTACGAGCAGTACTTC
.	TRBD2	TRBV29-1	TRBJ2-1	CSVGRTSNNEQFF	TGCAGCGTTGGCCGGACTAGCAACAATGAGCAGTTCTTC
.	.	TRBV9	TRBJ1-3	CASSVDGSNSGNTIYF	TGTGCCAGCAGCGTAGACGGAAGCAACTCTGGAAACACCATATATTTT
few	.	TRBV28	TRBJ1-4	CASSFMDTSMELFF	TGTGCCAGCAGTTTCATGGACACCTCCATGGAACTGTTTTTT
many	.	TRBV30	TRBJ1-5	CAWSGSNQPQHF	TGTGCCTGGAGCGGAAGCAATCAGCCCCAGCATTTT
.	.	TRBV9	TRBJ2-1	CASSAGTAYSYNEQFF	TGTGCCAGCAGCGCAGGGACTGCCTACTCCTACAATGAGCAGTTCTTC
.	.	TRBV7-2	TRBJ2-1	CASSRGPGTTRGRDNEQFF	TGTGCCAGCAGCCGGGGGCCCGGGACTACCCGGGGGCGGGACAATGAGCAGTTCTTC
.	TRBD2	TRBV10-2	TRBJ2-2	CASSRELADGELFF	TGCGCCAGCAGCCGAGAACTAGCGGACGGGGAGCTGTTTTTT
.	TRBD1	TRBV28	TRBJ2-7	CASSLSVTGSYEQYF	TGTGCCAGCAGTTTATCGGTGACAGGGTCCTACGAGCAGTACTTC
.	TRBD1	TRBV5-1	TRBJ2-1	CASSGGGQGYNEQFF	TGCGCCAGCAGCGGAGGCGGACAGGGGTACAATGAGCAGTTCTTC
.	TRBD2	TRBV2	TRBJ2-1	CASGGLAGYNEQFF	TGTGCCAGCGGAGGACTAGCGGGGTACAATGAGCAGTTCTTC
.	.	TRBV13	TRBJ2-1	CASSFRSNEQFF	TGTGCCAGCAGCTTTAGGTCCAATGAGCAGTTCTTC
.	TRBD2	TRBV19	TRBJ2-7	CASSIGGLAYYGQYF	TGTGCCAGTAGTATTGGCGGACTAGCGTATTACGGGCAGTACTTC
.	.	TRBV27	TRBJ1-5	CASSPGDSNQPQHF	TGTGCCAGCAGCCCCGGGGATAGCAATCAGCCCCAGCATTTT
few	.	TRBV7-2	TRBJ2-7	CASSLVGTGIHYEQYF	TGTGCCAGCAGCTTAGTTGGGACCGGTATCCACTACGAGCAGTACTTC
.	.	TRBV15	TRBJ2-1	CATSRDLGPYNEQFF	TGTGCCACCAGCAGAGATCTCGGCCCCTACAATGAGCAGTTCTTC
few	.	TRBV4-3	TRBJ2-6	CASSQERAGANVLTF	TGCGCCAGCAGCCAAGAAAGGGCTGGGGCCAACGTCCTGACTTTC
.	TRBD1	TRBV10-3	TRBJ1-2	CAISDQGANYGYTF	TGTGCCATCAGTGATCAGGGGGCTAACTATGGCTACACCTTC
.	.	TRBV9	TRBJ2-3	CASSPELRFTDTQYF	TGTGCCAGCAGCCCCGAGCTTCGGTTCACAGATACGCAGTATTTT
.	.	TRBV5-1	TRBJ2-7	CASSLEPWSYEQYF	TGCGCCAGCAGCTTGGAACCATGGTCCTACGAGCAGTACTTC
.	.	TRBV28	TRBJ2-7	CASSSPMSPYEQYF	TGTGCCAGCAGCTCTCCTATGAGTCCCTACGAGCAGTACTTC
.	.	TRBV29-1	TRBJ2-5	CSVVLPGREAQYF	TGCAGCGTAGTACTACCGGGACGAGAGGCCCAGTACTTC
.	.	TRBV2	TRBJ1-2	CASRAGTLIGFGYGYTF	TGTGCCAGCAGGGCCGGGACCCTTATAGGTTTCGGCTATGGCTACACCTTC
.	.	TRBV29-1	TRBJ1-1	CNVASGASNTEAFF	TGCAACGTTGCCTCTGGGGCGTCGAACACTGAAGCTTTCTTT
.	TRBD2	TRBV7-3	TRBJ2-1	CASSFTPGLAAEQFF	TGTGCCAGCAGCTTCACACCGGGACTAGCGGCTGAGCAGTTCTTC
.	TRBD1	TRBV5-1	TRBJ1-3	CASSTGQGPSSGNTIYF	TGCGCCAGCAGCACGGGACAGGGCCCAAGCTCTGGAAACACCATATATTTT
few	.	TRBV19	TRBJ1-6	CASSISLVRNSPLHF	TGTGCCAGTAGTATCTCTTTGGTGAGGAATTCACCCCTCCACTTT
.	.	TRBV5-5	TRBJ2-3	CASSLRADTQYF	TGTGCCAGCAGCTTGCGCGCAGATACGCAGTATTTT
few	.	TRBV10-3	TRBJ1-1	CAISRGMNTEAFF	TGTGCCATCAGTCGGGGAATGAACACTGAAGCTTTCTTT
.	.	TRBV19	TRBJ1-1	CASSMGGPQNTEAFF	TGTGCCAGTAGTATGGGGGGGCCCCAGAACACTGAAGCTTTCTTT
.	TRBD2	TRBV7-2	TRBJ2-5	CATRGGRETQYF	TGTGCCACCCGGGGGGGACGAGAGACCCAGTACTTC
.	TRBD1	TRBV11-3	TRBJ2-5	CASSPGTGYGVQETQYF	TGTGCCAGCAGCCCAGGGACAGGGTACGGTGTCCAAGAGACCCAGTACTTC
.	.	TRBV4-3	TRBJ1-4	CASSQGVRVTNEKLFF	TGCGCCAGCAGCCAAGGAGTGAGGGTAACTAATGAAAAACTGTTTTTT
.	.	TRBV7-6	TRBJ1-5	CASSLGTYPPNQPQHF	TGTGCCAGCAGCTTAGGGACTTACCCGCCTAATCAGCCCCAGCATTTT
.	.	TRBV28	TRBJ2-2	CASSQTRPNTGELFF	TGTGCCAGCAGTCAGACAAGACCGAACACCGGGGAGCTGTTTTTT
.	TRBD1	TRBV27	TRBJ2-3	CASSLDRGDTQYF	TGTGCCAGCAGTTTAGACAGGGGTGATACGCAGTATTTT
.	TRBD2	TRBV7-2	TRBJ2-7	CASSLVGLATYEQYF	TGTGCCAGCAGCTTAGTAGGACTAGCAACCTACGAGCAGTACTTC
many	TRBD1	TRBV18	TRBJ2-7	CASSRQSRGQPTYEQYF	TGTGCCAGCTCAAGACAGTCCCGGGGACAGCCAACCTACGAGCAGTACTTC
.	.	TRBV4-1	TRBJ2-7	CASSPTEGTVSYEQYF	TGCGCCAGCAGTCCTACCGAGGGGACGGTCTCCTACGAGCAGTACTTC
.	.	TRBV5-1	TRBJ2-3	CASSPWGWTSTDTQYF	TGCGCCAGCAGCCCTTGGGGGTGGACAAGCACAGATACGCAGTATTTT
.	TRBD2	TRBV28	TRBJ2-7	CASKDPSGATYEQYF	TGTGCCAGCAAGGATCCCAGCGGGGCCACCTACGAGCAGTACTTC
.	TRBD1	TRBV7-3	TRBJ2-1	CASSATGDHNEQFF	TGTGCCAGCAGCGCTACAGGGGATCACAATGAGCAGTTCTTC
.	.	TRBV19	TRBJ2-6	CATQGNSGANVLTF	TGTGCCACCCAAGGGAACTCTGGGGCCAACGTCCTGACTTTC
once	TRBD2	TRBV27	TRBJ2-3	CASSPSGRAGDTQYF	TGTGCCAGCAGTCCTAGCGGGAGGGCCGGAGATACGCAGTATTTT
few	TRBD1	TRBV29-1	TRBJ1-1	CSVDRGSTEAFF	TGCAGCGTCGACAGGGGTAGCACTGAAGCTTTCTTT
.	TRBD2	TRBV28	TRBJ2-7	CASSLTAGGYEQYF	TGTGCCAGCAGTTTGACAGCGGGAGGGTACGAGCAGTACTTC
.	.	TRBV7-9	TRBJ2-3	CASISKSTDTQYF	TGTGCCAGCATTTCCAAGAGCACAGATACGCAGTATTTT
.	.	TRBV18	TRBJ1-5	CASSRGGSNQPQHF	TGTGCCAGCTCACGGGGGGGGAGCAATCAGCCCCAGCATTTT
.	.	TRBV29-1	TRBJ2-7	CSAAHGELGEQYF	TGCAGCGCCGCACACGGGGAGCTAGGTGAGCAGTACTTC
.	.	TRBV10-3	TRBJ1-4	CAISERGADEKLFF	TGTGCCATCAGTGAGAGGGGGGCAGATGAAAAACTGTTTTTT